One sample yielded the 16 T cell receptor beta chains listed below, sequenced in a study of shared clonotypes between healthy human individuals. Data came from immunoSEQ multiplex PCR; TCRdb stores just in-frame clones and leaves some out. Of around 620,000 clones in the sample, 85% to 95% were seen once. In the naive CD8 group, cells lacked CD45RO and were positively selected for CCR7, so terminally differentiated effector memory CD45RA+ cells were left out. Sequenced sample: naive CD8+ T cells sorted from blood. The receptor source for this set is a woman in her thirties in good health.

The V and J genes are TRBV13 and TRBJ2-3; D is possibly TRBD2 (6 bases). The germline CDR1 and CDR2 sequences are PRHDT and FYEKMQ (reference sequence). The CDR3 is made up of 15 amino acids. Trimming took 4 bases from V and 4 from J, leaving 15 bases between them. In DNA, the CDR3 is TGTGCCAGCAGCTCCGGGACTTCTAGGGCAGATACGCAGTATTTT. This encodes CASSSGTSRADTQYF.

The rearrangement uses TRBV28 and TRBJ2-2; TRBD1 agrees at 7 bases. The CDR3 extends over 15 amino acids. V shed 5 bases and J 4 bases; nucleotides not matched to a gene: 7. The germline V gene has CDR1 MDHEN and CDR2 SYDVKM. The CDR3 sequence: CASSTTGAGTGELFF. The CDR3 coding sequence is TGTGCCAGCAGTACCACAGGGGCGGGCACCGGGGAGCTGTTTTTT.

This rearrangement joins TRBV25-1 to TRBJ2-3; TRBD1 matches at 9 bases. CDR1 is MGHDK and CDR2 is SYGVNS in the germline V gene. V trimming: 8 bases; J trimming: 3 bases; junction bases outside the gene matches: 6. The CDR3 has 14 amino acids. CDR3 DNA sequence: TGTGCCAGCGACGGGACAGGGACGACAGATACGCAGTATTTT. Its protein is CASDGTGTTDTQYF.

This chain joins TRBV10-3 and TRBJ1-5; tentatively, D is TRBD1 (5 bases). CDR3 length equals 13 residues. Germline values: CDR1 ENHRY, CDR2 SYGVKD. V was pared by 4 bases and J by 4 bases, with 8 bases between. The CDR3 spells CAISAGNNQPQHF. The DNA for the CDR3 is TGTGCCATCAGTGCAGGGAATAATCAGCCCCAGCATTTT.

The CDR3, as DNA: TGTGCCAGCAAGGGGGGTAGCGTCACTGAAGCTTTCTTT. This encodes CASKGGSVTEAFF. J is TRBJ1-1 and V is TRBV5-6, with TRBD1 as a possible D gene (6 bases). V gave up 6 bases and J gave up 4 bases, with 13 bases separating them. Germline V lookup: CDR1 SGHDT, CDR2 YYEEEE. This CDR3 comprises 13 residues.

The chain is built from TRBV30 and TRBJ2-1; TRBD2 matches 7 bases. The germline gives CDR1 GTSNPN, CDR2 SVGIG (reference sequence). The CDR3 contains 14 residues. V trimming: 5 bases; J trimming: 1 base; junction bases outside the gene matches: 5. The chain's CDR3 is CAWGLVESYNEQFF. CDR3 DNA sequence: TGTGCCTGGGGACTAGTTGAATCCTACAATGAGCAGTTCTTC.

Comments on this clone: A read error is likely, as this CDR3 ends without the conserved phenylalanine or tryptophan. The DNA is omitted, as the CDR3 cannot be located on it reliably, and the CDR3 follows TCRdb's listing. V usage is TRBV23-1 and J usage is TRBJ2-6; the table's D call, TRBD2, was not checked against the DNA. TRBV23-1 is an open reading frame whose function is uncertain. The CDR3 has 11 residues if both end residues are counted. CDR3 region: CAYRKPPASDS.

V gene TRBV19 combines with J gene TRBJ1-1; D call uncertain. The CDR3 has 14 amino acids. Germline CDR1 is LNHDA and CDR2 is SQIVND (reference sequence). V lost 7 bases, J lost 2 bases, and 14 bases lay in between. The CDR3 loop is CASTPMEGNTEAFF. The CDR3 nucleotides are TGTGCCAGTACCCCCATGGAGGGTAACACTGAAGCTTTCTTT. The whole variable domain, remainder taken from reference TRBV19 and TRBJ1-1, is DGGITQSPKYLFRKEGQNVTLSCEQNLNHDAMYWYRQDPGQGLRLIYYSQIVNDFQKGDIAEGYSVSREKKESFPLTVTSAQKNPTAFYLCASTPMEGNTEAFFGQGTRLTVV.

The rearrangement links TRBV7-9 to TRBJ2-2; D might be TRBD2 (6 bases). Germline V lookup: CDR1 SEHNR, CDR2 FQNEAQ (reference sequence). Trimming removed 1 base from V and 6 bases from J, with 9 bases in between. The CDR3 spans 14 residues. The CDR3: CASSLVTSPGELFF. In DNA form, the CDR3 reads TGTGCCAGCAGCTTAGTAACTAGCCCCGGGGAGCTGTTTTTT.

V gene TRBV6-5 combines with J gene TRBJ2-7, with 7 bases that match TRBD1. CDR3 size: 13 residues. After removal of 0 bases from V and 7 bases from J, the junction contained 3 bases not matched to a gene. Looked up from germline, CDR1 is MNHEY and CDR2 is SVGAGI. The DNA of the CDR3 is TGTGCCAGCAGTTACTCGGGCAGGGGGGAGCAGTACTTC. Translating it yields CASSYSGRGEQYF.

The V call is TRBV29-1, the J call TRBJ2-3; D may correspond to TRBD1 or TRBD2 (5 bases each). Germline V gives CDR1 SQVTM, CDR2 ANQGSEA. The CDR3 covers 13 residues. With 8 bases removed from V and 4 bases from J, the gap between germline ends came to 16 bases. Written as DNA, the CDR3 is TGCAGCTCCCACGCAGGGACCTCAGATACGCAGTATTTT. As protein: CSSHAGTSDTQYF.

V and J are TRBV7-6 and TRBJ2-7; TRBD1 agrees at 11 bases. CDR3 size: 15 residues. The germline gives CDR1 SGHVS, CDR2 FNYEAQ. Unmatched junction bases numbered 0, after V lost 0 bases and J lost 2 bases. CDR3 region: CASSLAGQGAYEQYF. The CDR3 DNA is TGTGCCAGCAGCTTAGCGGGACAGGGGGCCTACGAGCAGTACTTC.

CDR3 sequence: CASRDTQVLYGYTF. CDR3 coding DNA: TGTGCCAGCAGAGATACACAGGTACTATATGGCTACACCTTC. The chain couples TRBV6-5 to TRBJ1-2, with D perhaps matching TRBD1 (5 bases). Germline V gene lookup returns CDR1 MNHEY and CDR2 SVGAGI. Trimming cost V 6 bases and J 5 bases, with 16 bases left between them. The CDR3 runs 14 residues.

This clone was seen just once. The V call is TRBV27, the J call TRBJ2-1, with TRBD2 identical over 10 bases. The J segment lost 6 bases and the V segment lost 7 bases, leaving 9 bases of the junction unmatched. This CDR3 is 15 amino acids long. Per the germline V gene, CDR1 is MNHEY and CDR2 is SMNVEV (reference sequence). This chain's CDR3 is CASNPSGSGGNEQFF. The CDR3 DNA reads TGTGCCAGCAATCCTAGCGGGAGTGGGGGCAATGAGCAGTTCTTC.

This clone was seen a few times. The rearrangement joins TRBV15 to TRBJ1-2; D is ambiguous. The germline CDR1 and CDR2 sequences are LNHNV and YYDKDF (reference sequence). Trimming left V 1 base short and J 12 bases short, with 9 bases between. The CDR3 extends over 11 amino acids. The CDR3 reads CATSRGGEHTF. In DNA form, the CDR3 reads TGTGCCACCAGCAGAGGTGGAGAGCACACCTTC.

This chain connects TRBV28 to TRBJ2-7; TRBD2 matches 12 bases. Germline V lookup: CDR1 MDHEN, CDR2 SYDVKM. This CDR3 region has 17 residues. Trimming cost V 6 bases and J 4 bases; bases outside gene matches: 13. The DNA of the CDR3 is TGTGCCAGCAGACCCCTCTTCCCTAGCGGGAGGGTTTACGAGCAGTACTTC. Its translation: CASRPLFPSGRVYEQYF.